This T cell receptor (beta chain) was recovered during a study of blood T cell repertoires in COVID-19. Study information: Samples representing acute and convalescent COVID-19 were sourced from the United States, Italy and Spain.

In the source study's methods: Reference gene primer amplification gave nucleated cell count estimates. Repertoires were generated with immunoSEQ multiplex PCR, while TCRdb's copy carries only in-frame clones and drops some. V and J calls and clone size are copied from that table; D and trimming were computed from the DNA. This sample has 200,000 to 250,000 clones, with about 83% found just once. The CDR3 spans 11 residues. Deletions cut 5 bases from V and 8 bases from J, with 9 bases between. Enrolled through a virtual design, the participants were between roughly 18 and 95 years of age and came from some 25 US areas.

Sequencing used PBMCs or T cells enriched from blood (not recorded which). The origin of this receptor is a woman aged 45-65 years who had been exposed to COVID-19. V is TRBV12-3 or TRBV12-4 and J is TRBJ1-2; a weak D match, TRBD1 (5 bases). For the CDR3, the DNA is TGTGCCAGCAGTCGGGGGGAAGGCTACACCTTC. Amino acid sequence: CASSRGEGYTF.